This T cell receptor beta chain was sequenced during a study of molecular identifiers for immune sequencing clone quantification. TCRdb called the PCR reads again in MiXCR, with one record for every CDR3 protein. The sample contains 85,000 to 95,000 distinct CDR3 sequences, 19% of which appear only once. The germline V gene has CDR1 SGDLS and CDR2 YYNGEE. The germline V and J ends were trimmed by 5 bases and 5 bases, with 16 bases remaining between them. CDR3 length: 15 residues. This clonotype was detected ten times or more. Its cognate antigen is unknown. Study-level findings and limits: Effector cells kept over 99% of their molecules in clones above 20 RNA copies, while naive cells kept under 1% there.

The source of this sequence is a human donor in good health. Some libraries in this study had Jurkat cell RNA spiked in. The sample comprised naive CD8+ T cells from blood, with Jurkat cell RNA spiked in. The subset denotes: FACS-sorted CD8+CD4-CCR7+CD45RA+ naive T cells. The genes are TRBV9 and TRBJ2-2, with TRBD1 as a possible D gene (8 bases). The DNA of the CDR3 is TGTGCCAGCAGTTTTACAGGGGGGGATACCGGGGAGCTGTTTTTT. It is translated as CASSFTGGDTGELFF.